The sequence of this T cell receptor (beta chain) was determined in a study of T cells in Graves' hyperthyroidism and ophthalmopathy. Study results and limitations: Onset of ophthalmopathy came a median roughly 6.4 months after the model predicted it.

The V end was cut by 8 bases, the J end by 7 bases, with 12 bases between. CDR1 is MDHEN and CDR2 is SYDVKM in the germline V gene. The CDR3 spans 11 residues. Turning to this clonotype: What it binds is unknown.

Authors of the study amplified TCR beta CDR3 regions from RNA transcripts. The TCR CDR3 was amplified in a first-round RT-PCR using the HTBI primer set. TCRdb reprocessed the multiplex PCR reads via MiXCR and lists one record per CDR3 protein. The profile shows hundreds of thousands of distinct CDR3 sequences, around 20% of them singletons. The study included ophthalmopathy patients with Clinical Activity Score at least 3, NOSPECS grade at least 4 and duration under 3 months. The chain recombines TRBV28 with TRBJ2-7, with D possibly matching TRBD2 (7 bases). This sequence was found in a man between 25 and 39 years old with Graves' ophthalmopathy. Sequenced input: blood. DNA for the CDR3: TGTGCCAGCCGGGGGGCTCGGGAGCAGTACTTC. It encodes CASRGAREQYF.